What follows are 27 T cell receptor beta chains derived from one specimen sequenced in a study of blood T cell repertoires in COVID-19. Generated by immunoSEQ multiplex PCR, the TCRdb table keeps only in-frame clones and is missing some. The sample lists about 180,000 clones; approximately 81% were seen once. The sample was peripheral blood. These receptors were collected from a person aged 65 to 85 with COVID-19, enrolled during active disease.

V usage is TRBV6-1 and J usage is TRBJ2-1, with 9 bases aligning to TRBD1. From germline, CDR1 is MNHNS and CDR2 SASEGT. The CDR3 is made up of 16 amino acids. The J segment lost 4 bases and the V segment lost 3 bases, leaving 7 bases of the junction unmatched. Here the CDR3 DNA reads TGTGCCAGCAGTGAGCCCGGGGGGACAGGGTACAATGAGCAGTTCTTC. Encoded protein: CASSEPGGTGYNEQFF.

The V call is TRBV9, the J call TRBJ2-7; D possibly corresponds to TRBD2 (6 bases). CDR1 is SGDLS, CDR2 YYNGEE, per germline. This CDR3 has 14 residues. With 4 bases removed from V and 5 bases from J, the gap between germline ends came to 16 bases. CDR3 sequence: CASSPTWGVDEQYF. The CDR3 nucleotides read TGTGCCAGCAGCCCCACATGGGGGGTTGACGAGCAGTACTTC.

The chain employs TRBV19 and TRBJ1-2, with 7 bases identical to TRBD1. J lost 5 bases, V lost 4 bases, and 10 bases had no gene match. The CDR3 contains 15 residues. CDR1 and CDR2 from the germline V gene are LNHDA and SQIVND (reference sequence). This CDR3 is CASSNRGRTPYGYTF. CDR3 DNA: TGTGCCAGTAGTAACAGGGGAAGGACACCGTATGGCTACACCTTC.

The table lists this clone with a count of one. The chain recombines TRBV4-3 with TRBJ1-6, with 7 bases that match TRBD1. J lost 7 bases, V lost 0 bases, and 9 bases had no gene match. The germline V gene has CDR1 LGHNA and CDR2 YSLEER. The CDR3 covers 17 residues. Here the CDR3 reads CASSQEGTGARNSPLHF. CDR3 nucleotides: TGCGCCAGCAGCCAAGAGGGTACAGGGGCGAGGAATTCACCCCTCCACTTT.

The chain uses TRBV7-2 and TRBJ2-5, with D maybe TRBD1 (5 bases). CDR1 and CDR2 from the germline V gene are SGHTA and FQGNSA. The ends were cut back, 5 bases at V and 2 bases at J, with 9 bases in the middle. The CDR3 sequence is 13 residues long. The CDR3 spells CASSLTEQETQYF. CDR3 nucleotide sequence: TGTGCCAGCAGCCTGACAGAACAAGAGACCCAGTACTTC.

This clone was counted only a few times. The rearrangement joins TRBV6-6 to TRBJ2-2; 13 bases are shared with TRBD2. The V and J ends lost 10 bases and 2 bases, in that order; junction bases with no gene match: 7. The germline gives CDR1 MNHNY, CDR2 SVGAGI (reference sequence). This CDR3 has 16 amino acids. CDR3 DNA sequence: TGTGCCACCTTTACGGGACTAGCGGGAAACACCGGGGAGCTGTTTTTT. Its protein is CATFTGLAGNTGELFF.

This chain links TRBV6-6 with TRBJ2-7, with 9 positions matching TRBD1. The length of the CDR3 is 16 residues. V was clipped by 4 bases and J by 7 bases; unmatched bases: 14. Germline V CDR1 and CDR2: MNHNY, SVGAGI (reference sequence). The CDR3 is CASSLSSGQGQEEQYF. In DNA form, the CDR3 reads TGTGCCAGCAGTTTATCTTCGGGACAGGGACAGGAAGAGCAGTACTTC.

The V and J genes are TRBV20-1 and TRBJ1-1; D ambiguous. The length of the CDR3 is 11 residues. V was clipped by 0 bases and J by 8 bases, with 7 bases between them. Germline CDR1 and CDR2: DFQATT and SNEGSKA (reference sequence). CDR3 DNA sequence: TGCAGTGCTAGAGATCAACTAGAAGCTTTCTTT. Translated: CSARDQLEAFF.

The gene calls are TRBV5-4 and TRBJ2-1; 15 bases line up with TRBD2. The length of the CDR3 is 17 residues. V gave up 2 bases and J gave up 6 bases; unmatched junction bases: 6. Germline CDR1 SGHNT, CDR2 YYREEE (reference sequence). The CDR3 spells CASSLGLAGGFGNEQFF. CDR3 nucleotide sequence: TGTGCCAGCAGCTTAGGACTAGCGGGGGGGTTTGGCAATGAGCAGTTCTTC.

The chain has TRBV5-1 and TRBJ1-1; D perhaps matches TRBD1 (6 bases). This CDR3 has 14 amino acids. Between the trimmed V and J ends, which lost 3 bases and 5 bases, there was a span of 14 bases. The germline V gene has CDR1 SGHRS and CDR2 YFSETQ. The DNA for the CDR3 is TGCGCCAGCAGCTGGGTACAGGGTGGGACTGAAGCTTTCTTT. It specifies CASSWVQGGTEAFF.

The rearrangement links TRBV12-3 or TRBV12-4 to TRBJ1-1, with 7 bases that match TRBD1. This CDR3 has 11 amino acids. The V gene end was trimmed by 6 bases and the J gene end by 7 bases; junction bases not matched to a gene: 2. The CDR3 loop is CASRGGFEAFF. CDR3 nucleotides: TGTGCCAGCAGAGGGGGCTTTGAAGCTTTCTTT.

J is TRBJ1-1 and V is TRBV7-3; 7 bases line up with TRBD1. Per the germline V gene, CDR1 is SGHTA and CDR2 is FQGTGA. CDR3 length: 17 amino acids. The V gene end was trimmed by 5 bases and the J gene end by 1 base; junction bases not matched to a gene: 13. CDR3 sequence (DNA): TGTGCCAGCAGCCTCTCCCCCACGACAGGGCAGAACACTGAAGCTTTCTTT. Amino acids: CASSLSPTTGQNTEAFF.

V gene TRBV2 combines with J gene TRBJ1-4; D not certain. This CDR3 spans 17 amino acids. V dropped 0 bases and J dropped 0 bases, with 11 bases sitting between them. CDR1 is SNHLY, CDR2 FYNNEI, per germline. Here the CDR3 reads CASSEAPPQATNEKLFF. CDR3 nucleotides: TGTGCCAGCAGTGAAGCGCCCCCCCAGGCAACTAATGAAAAACTGTTTTTT.

V gene TRBV2 combines with J gene TRBJ1-3; D not resolved. The germline gives CDR1 SNHLY, CDR2 FYNNEI. V was pared by 4 bases and J by 0 bases, with 7 bases between. The CDR3 covers 14 residues. CDR3 residues: CASSARISGNTIYF. CDR3 coding DNA: TGTGCCAGCAGTGCCAGGATCTCTGGAAACACCATATATTTT.

The chain links TRBV5-5 to TRBJ1-5; D is perhaps TRBD1 (6 bases). Trimming left V 0 bases short and J 6 bases short, with 16 bases between. Germline V gives CDR1 SGHKS, CDR2 YYEKEE (reference sequence). CDR3 length: 16 amino acids. The CDR3 nucleotides read TGTGCCAGCAGCTTGGAGGGTCAGGGGACGGGTCAGCCCCAGCATTTT. This translates into CASSLEGQGTGQPQHF.

The sample holds a few counts of this clone. The chain combines TRBV13 with TRBJ2-2; no clear D. The germline V and J ends were trimmed by 6 bases and 3 bases, with 11 bases remaining between them. This CDR3 spans 14 amino acids. Per germline, CDR1 PRHDT and CDR2 FYEKMQ (reference sequence). CDR3 DNA sequence: TGTGCCAGCAGGGCAGCGTCCTACACCGGGGAGCTGTTTTTT. Translating gives CASRAASYTGELFF.

This chain joins TRBV7-2 and TRBJ1-5; 8 bases agree with TRBD1. With 5 bases clipped from V and 4 bases from J, the junction kept 4 bases outside the gene matches. CDR1 is SGHTA, CDR2 FQGNSA, per germline. The CDR3 runs to 14 residues. DNA for the CDR3: TGTGCCAGCAGCGACAGGGGTGGGAATCAGCCCCAGCATTTT. Its translation: CASSDRGGNQPQHF.

The chain uses TRBV6-5 and TRBJ2-5; weak D call: TRBD2 (5 bases). The V end was cut by 8 bases, the J end by 4 bases, with 14 bases between. The CDR3 spans 13 residues. Germline CDR1 reads MNHEY; CDR2 reads SVGAGI. The CDR3 reads CASGGLAGETQYF. The DNA for the CDR3 is TGTGCCAGCGGAGGTCTTGCGGGAGAGACCCAGTACTTC.

The chain uses TRBV21-1 and TRBJ2-4; the D call TRBD1 from the table was never checked on the DNA. TRBV21-1 corresponds to a pseudogene. This CDR3 contains 14 residues. This CDR3 is CASSNKYRKNIQYF. In DNA, the CDR3 is TGTGCCAGCAGCAATAAGTACAGGAAAAACATTCAGTACTTC.

The J gene is TRBJ2-2, the V gene TRBV27, with D maybe TRBD2 (6 bases). Trimming took off 4 bases at V and 4 bases at J, with 16 bases between the two ends. This CDR3 comprises 16 residues. Germline CDR1 is MNHEY and CDR2 is SMNVEV (reference sequence). CDR3 residues: CASSYLAGPGTGELFF. In DNA form, the CDR3 reads TGTGCCAGCAGTTACTTGGCGGGACCCGGCACCGGGGAGCTGTTTTTT.

In its sample, this clone was seen many times. The rearrangement links TRBV4-3 to TRBJ1-2, with a possible D match to TRBD1 (5 bases). The germline V gene has CDR1 LGHNA and CDR2 YSLEER. This CDR3 is built from 12 residues. V was trimmed by 4 bases and J by 8 bases, leaving 11 bases between them. The chain's CDR3 is CASSRSGMGYTF. Here the CDR3 DNA reads TGCGCCAGCAGCCGTTCAGGGATGGGCTACACCTTC.

The chain joins TRBV4-1 to TRBJ1-1; D not certain. V was trimmed by 1 base and J by 3 bases, leaving 15 bases between them. The length of the CDR3 is 16 residues. CDR1 is MGHRA, CDR2 YSYEKL, per germline. The CDR3, as DNA: TGCGCCAGCAGCCAAGCGTACAGAAATTCGGACACTGAAGCTTTCTTT. This gives the protein CASSQAYRNSDTEAFF.

This sequence joins TRBV5-4 and TRBJ2-5, with TRBD1 identical over 7 bases. The J segment lost 5 bases and the V segment lost 4 bases, leaving 5 bases of the junction unmatched. Germline V gene data show CDR1 as SGHNT and CDR2 as YYREEE (reference sequence). CDR3 length: 13 residues. CDR3 in amino acids: CASSRDRAETQYF. CDR3 bases: TGTGCCAGCAGCCGAGACAGGGCTGAGACCCAGTACTTC.

This chain links TRBV2 with TRBJ1-1; D ambiguous. Deletions cut 9 bases from V and 0 bases from J, with 11 bases between. CDR3 length: 13 residues. The germline V gene encodes CDR1 SNHLY and CDR2 FYNNEI. Written as DNA, the CDR3 is TGTGCCAGTAACACGTACATGAACACTGAAGCTTTCTTT. This sequence encodes CASNTYMNTEAFF.

Only one count was recorded for this clone. V and J are TRBV15 and TRBJ1-6; TRBD1 agrees at 9 bases. The CDR3 is 14 residues long. Germline V gives CDR1 LNHNV, CDR2 YYDKDF (reference sequence). Trimming at V came to 5 bases and at J to 5 bases, leaving 1 base not matched to a gene. CDR3 residues: CATSRTGDNSPLHF. The CDR3 DNA reads as TGTGCCACCAGCCGGACAGGGGATAATTCACCCCTCCACTTT.

This chain joins TRBV30 and TRBJ1-2, with TRBD1 as a possible D gene (6 bases). V lost 4 bases and J 7 bases, leaving 10 bases between the germline ends. Germline V gene data show CDR1 as GTSNPN and CDR2 as SVGIG (reference sequence). There are 11 residues in the CDR3. The CDR3, as DNA: TGTGCCTGGAAAGGGGGTGGTGGCTACACCTTC. It yields the protein CAWKGGGGYTF.

This clone was recorded a few times. V is TRBV5-8 and J is TRBJ2-2; D unresolved. CDR1 is SGHTS, CDR2 YDEGEE, per germline. CDR3 size: 17 residues. V lost 0 bases to trimming and J lost 5 bases, with 17 bases between them. The DNA of the CDR3 is TGTGCCAGCAGCTTGGCCAGATCGCTCAGGCTGACCGGGGAGCTGTTTTTT. Translated, it gives CASSLARSLRLTGELFF.